These 8 T cell receptor beta chains originate from one sample sequenced in a study of tissue T cells after allogeneic stem cell transplantation. Time point described: mouse harvest day 7 after allogeneic transplant. Each mouse received 10^7 T-cell-depleted marrow cells plus 10^6 splenic CD5+ T cells by tail vein. Measured with immunoSEQ multiplex PCR; TCRdb has only the in-frame clones, and not every one. The sample records about 8,300 clones, about 45% being singletons. The specimen sequenced was gut tissue. The receptors here all came from a female BALB/c mouse given C57BL/6 T cells with graft-versus-host disease after an allogeneic hematopoietic cell transplant.

As for this clone: The genes and germline here are from mouse. Read sequence stops 1 residue before the CDR3 end, and the germline J gene provides the missing end. The gene calls are TRBV16 and TRBJ2-2; D assignment may be TRBD1 or TRBD2 (5 bases each). The germline CDR1 and CDR2 sequences are SGHSA and FRNQAP. This CDR3 comprises 14 residues. Trimming shortened V by 0 bases and J by 4 bases, and 6 bases separated the two germline ends. CDR3: CASSLEGATGQLYF. The CDR3 DNA, read in part, is TGTGCAAGCAGCTTAGAAGGGGCCACCGGGCAGCTCTAC.

As to this clone: Gene labels here are mouse ones. The read gets to within 1 residue of the CDR3 end, and the germline J gene fills in the rest. V gene TRBV15 combines with J gene TRBJ2-2, with 8 nucleotides matching TRBD2. V lost 1 base and J lost 4; bases outside the gene matches: 2. The CDR3 runs to 15 residues. Germline loops: CDR1 SGHND, CDR2 FRSKSL. CDR3 residues: CASSLVGGITGQLYF. CDR3 DNA (partial): TGTGCCAGCAGTTTAGTGGGGGGGATCACCGGGCAGCTCTAC.

As concerns this clone: The germline and genes are mouse ones. The CDR3 end lies 1 residue beyond the end of the read and is filled in from the germline J gene. This chain connects TRBV26 to TRBJ2-1, with a weak D call TRBD2 (6 bases). The length of the CDR3 is 15 residues. Germline CDR1 is KGHPV and CDR2 is FQNQEV (reference sequence). Trimming removed 2 bases at V and 0 bases at J, with 8 bases between. The part of the CDR3 DNA that was read is TGTGCCAGCAGTCTGGCTGGGGTTAACTATGCTGAGCAGTTC. This codes for CASSLAGVNYAEQF. The whole CDR3 protein is CASSLAGVNYAEQFF.

Details on this clone: Gene labels here are mouse ones. The CDR3 end is not reached by the read, which stops 1 residue before it; the germline J gene fills it in. The chain combines TRBV26 with TRBJ1-1; D perhaps matches TRBD1 (5 bases). V was cut by 4 bases and J by 4 bases, with 10 bases left in between. The CDR3 sequence is 13 residues long. Germline lookup yields CDR1 KGHPV and CDR2 FQNQEV (reference sequence). Incomplete CDR3 DNA: TGTGCCAGCAGTCCTGGACAAACCACAGAAGTCTTC. This gives the protein CASSPGQTTEVF. The full CDR3 protein is CASSPGQTTEVFF.

Remarks on this clone: The genes are named according to mouse. The read gets to within 1 residue of the CDR3 end, and the germline J gene fills in the rest. J is TRBJ2-3 and V is TRBV19; 9 nucleotides agree with TRBD1. This CDR3 contains 15 residues. Germline CDR1 and CDR2: FNHDT and SITEND (reference sequence). J gave up 0 bases and V 4 bases, and 3 bases lay outside the gene matches. CDR3 bases read: TGTGCCAGCAGTCGACAGGGGGGGAGTGCAGAAACGCTGTAT. This codes for CASSRQGGSAETLY. In full, the CDR3 is CASSRQGGSAETLYF.

With respect to this clone: Gene names follow the mouse nomenclature. Sequencing ends 1 residue short of the CDR3 end; the germline J gene provides the rest. The chain links TRBV4 to TRBJ2-1; 7 positions match TRBD2. Per the germline V gene, CDR1 is LGHDT and CDR2 is YNNKQL (reference sequence). There are 13 residues in the CDR3. V lost 8 bases and J lost 2; bases outside the gene matches: 3. The CDR3 bases that were read are TGTGCCAGCGGGCTGGGGGACTATGCTGAGCAGTTC. Its translation is CASGLGDYAEQF. The full CDR3 protein is CASGLGDYAEQFF.

With regard to this clone: Genes here carry mouse names. The read ends 1 residue early relative to the CDR3; the germline J gene fills the gap. The rearrangement joins TRBV19 to TRBJ2-2, with D hard to call. The CDR3 runs to 15 residues. Trimming shortened V by 1 base and J by 0 bases, and 7 bases separated the two germline ends. Germline-derived CDR1 and CDR2 are FNHDT and SITEND (reference sequence). CDR3 bases read: TGTGCCAGCAGTATAAATGGGCCAAACACCGGGCAGCTCTAC. As protein: CASSINGPNTGQLY. From start to end, the CDR3 is CASSINGPNTGQLYF.

Comment on this clone: The listed genes are named as in mouse. The missing CDR3 end, 1 residue past where the read stops, is filled in from the germline J gene. The chain combines TRBV26 with TRBJ1-1; no firm D call. This CDR3 spans 11 amino acids. Trimming removed 2 bases from V and 4 bases from J, with 2 bases in between. Per the germline V gene, CDR1 is KGHPV and CDR2 is FQNQEV (reference sequence). The part of the CDR3 DNA that was read is TGTGCCAGCAGTCTGAGCACAGAAGTCTTC. Residues: CASSLSTEVF. The whole CDR3 protein is CASSLSTEVFF. The whole variable domain, filled in from reference TRBV26 and TRBJ1-1, reads NSKVIQTPRYLVKGQGQKAKMRCIPEKGHPVVFWYQQNKNNEFKFLINFQNQEVLQQIDMTEKRFSAECPSNSPCSLEIQSSEAGDSALYLCASSLSTEVFFGKGTRLTVV.